This T cell receptor beta chain derives from a study of CD8+ T cells in alopecia areata. Those with alopecia areata gave lesional scalp punch biopsies and peripheral blood. Sequencing templates came from extracted RNA that was reverse transcribed into cDNA. The repertoire was sequenced with immunoSEQ multiplex PCR; TCRdb's copy has only in-frame clones and lacks some. The sample carries roughly 130,000 clones, around 60% recorded once. This CDR3 has 10 amino acids. The germline V and J ends were trimmed by 4 bases and 9 bases, with 9 bases remaining between them. Germline V gene sequence: CDR1 SQVTM, CDR2 ANQGSEA.

The receptor comes from a human donor with alopecia areata. The gene calls are TRBV29-1 and TRBJ2-5, with D uncertain. The starting material was CD4+ T cells sorted from blood, obtained at week 0. The CDR3 spells CSVVRASQYF. DNA of the CDR3: TGCAGCGTTGTTCGGGCGTCCCAGTACTTC. The variable domain in full, with the rest retrieved from reference TRBV29-1 and TRBJ2-5, is SAVISQKPSRDICQRGTSLTIQCQVDSQVTMMFWYRQQPGQSLTLIATANQGSEATYESGFVIDKFPISRPNLTFSTLTVSNMSPEDSSIYLCSVVRASQYFGPGTRLLVL.